The rows below give T cell receptor beta chains drawn from one sample of a study of OX40 agonist ivuxolimab in advanced cancers. Method: immunoSEQ multiplex PCR; TCRdb's copy keeps in-frame clones and lacks some. This sample has 77,000 or so clones, with about 84% found just once. Sequences were derived from CD4+ or CD8+ T cells sorted from blood, sampled in a trial of the OX40 agonist ivuxolimab. These receptors were collected from an adult with an advanced solid tumor such as melanoma, head and neck, liver or kidney cancer. Both conserved end residues are part of each CDR3.

v_call: TRBV6-5; cdr3_aa: CASSRTGGGTDTQYF
v_call: TRBV19; cdr3_aa: CASANTGELFF
v_call: TRBV11-3; cdr3_aa: CASSLTTDYEQYF
v_call: TRBV21-1; cdr3_aa: CASSKVLGSLRTEAFF
v_call: TRBV7-8; cdr3_aa: CASSPTSGGAGEQFF
v_call: TRBV18; cdr3_aa: CASSPTVGGRNEQFF
v_call: TRBV5-4; cdr3_aa: CASSLGAAGGPSDTQYF
v_call: TRBV6-1; cdr3_aa: CASSEDGTSGGLETQYF
v_call: TRBV7-6; cdr3_aa: CASSLESSPAYEQYF
v_call: TRBV11-3; cdr3_aa: CASSGTGHTNEKLFF
v_call: TRBV2; cdr3_aa: CASTKGDGYTF
v_call: TRBV9; cdr3_aa: CASSVAGTGSEKLFF
v_call: TRBV10-2; cdr3_aa: CASSDARGVNTGELFF
v_call: TRBV4-2; cdr3_aa: CASSPVSGRGSYEQYF
v_call: TRBV7-2; cdr3_aa: CASTLPPGEEQYF
v_call: TRBV18; cdr3_aa: CASSPIRDPNEKLFF
v_call: TRBV30; cdr3_aa: CAWSVQMNTEAFF
v_call: TRBV14; cdr3_aa: CASSQDRGGEKLFF
v_call: TRBV6-6; cdr3_aa: CASTMGGTYEQYF
v_call: TRBV6-4; cdr3_aa: CASSVEGTDTQYF
v_call: TRBV5-1; cdr3_aa: CASSLAAGSGNTIYF
v_call: TRBV19; cdr3_aa: CASSVDRYPPQHF
v_call: TRBV5-1; cdr3_aa: CASSDDGGSNQPQHF
v_call: TRBV9; cdr3_aa: CASSAGQNYEQYF
v_call: TRBV5-6; cdr3_aa: CASSLGRVSEAFF
v_call: TRBV7-2; cdr3_aa: CASSSGHNQPQHF
v_call: TRBV4-2; cdr3_aa: CASSQAHRVGGRTGELFF
v_call: TRBV9; cdr3_aa: CASTPGTSGYGYTF
v_call: TRBV27; cdr3_aa: CASSLGDTDTQYF
v_call: TRBV7-9; cdr3_aa: CASTEVEGASFYF
v_call: TRBV7-2; cdr3_aa: CASSLEAAGGRYEQYF
v_call: TRBV2; cdr3_aa: CASSLETSGGLQETQYF
v_call: TRBV5-1; cdr3_aa: CASSGADNQMRKLFF
v_call: TRBV6-5; cdr3_aa: CASSPPGGGLSAFF
v_call: TRBV7-3; cdr3_aa: CASSDRVRALTGYTF
v_call: TRBV4-1; cdr3_aa: CASSQVDRADEAFF
v_call: TRBV7-3; cdr3_aa: CASSSGPTEGQYF
v_call: TRBV7-2; cdr3_aa: CASSPPGADTQYF
v_call: TRBV7-3; cdr3_aa: CASSSTPGTVEAFF
v_call: TRBV18; cdr3_aa: CASSPPGTKYGYTF